One T cell receptor (beta chain) is described in this entry. The sample is drawn from a study of blood T cell repertoires in COVID-19. TCRdb's copy holds only in-frame clones and misses some; the assay was immunoSEQ multiplex PCR. This table holds around 250,000 clones, over 80% found once. The sequence was obtained from a human donor in a cohort exposed to, infected with or recovered from COVID-19 (not recorded which). The donor label of this sample is uncertain. Input material: PBMCs or T cells enriched from blood (not recorded which).

CDR3 amino acids: CASTGGGSYNEQFF. DNA of the CDR3: TGTGCCAGCACCGGGGGGGGCTCCTACAATGAGCAGTTCTTC. The J gene is TRBJ2-1, the V gene TRBV2; 8 bases align to TRBD2. CDR1 and CDR2 (germline): SNHLY, FYNNEI. The length of the CDR3 is 14 residues. With 7 bases clipped from V and 0 bases from J, the junction kept 2 bases outside the gene matches.